One and the same sample provided the 25 T cell receptor beta chains below, sequenced in a study of a mutant IDH1 vaccine in newly diagnosed glioma. Their antigens are not known. Method: immunoSEQ multiplex PCR; TCRdb's copy keeps in-frame clones and lacks some. Here the sample spans around 25,000 clones, 70% to 80% being singletons. Time point here: week 11, during vaccination. All doses held 300 ug of mutant IDH1 20-mer peptide, with topical imiquimod. The starting material was PBMCs, obtained from a glioma patient whose treatment included an IDH1 peptide vaccine. These receptors were obtained from a woman in her late teens or twenties with glioma.

This clone was seen a few times. V gene TRBV6-5 combines with J gene TRBJ1-6; D remains unclear. Trimming pared 6 bases from V and 5 bases from J, leaving 8 bases between. The CDR3 has 13 residues. The germline V gene encodes CDR1 MNHEY and CDR2 SVGAGI. CDR3 nucleotides: TGTGCCAGCAGGGACGGGAATAATTCACCCCTCCACTTT. This translates into CASRDGNNSPLHF.

The rearrangement joins TRBV29-1 to TRBJ2-2; D may correspond to TRBD1 or TRBD2 (5 bases each). Trimming took off 4 bases at V and 0 bases at J, with 12 bases between the two ends. CDR1 and CDR2 (germline): SQVTM, ANQGSEA. CDR3 length: 15 residues. For the CDR3, the DNA is TGCAGCGTTGTTCCCGGGGCCACGAACACCGGGGAGCTGTTTTTT. This gives the protein CSVVPGATNTGELFF.

This chain links TRBV30 with TRBJ1-3, with TRBD1 as a possible D gene (6 bases). Per the germline V gene, CDR1 is GTSNPN and CDR2 is SVGIG (reference sequence). This CDR3 region has 16 residues. V was pared by 5 bases and J by 0 bases, with 17 bases between. The CDR3 reads CAWASGQPYSGNTIYF. For the CDR3, the DNA is TGTGCCTGGGCGTCCGGACAGCCCTACTCTGGAAACACCATATATTTT.

The V and J genes are TRBV2 and TRBJ1-1; D unclear. V was trimmed by 6 bases and J by 6 bases, leaving 14 bases between them. The CDR3 is 13 amino acids. Germline V gene data show CDR1 as SNHLY and CDR2 as FYNNEI. The CDR3 region has the DNA TGTGCCAGCAGCTCGGGTGTTCACCCTGAAGCTTTCTTT. Protein sequence: CASSSGVHPEAFF.

The chain is built from TRBV10-3 and TRBJ1-1; D gene ambiguous. Germline CDR1 and CDR2: ENHRY and SYGVKD. This CDR3 contains 17 residues. V was trimmed by 10 bases and J by 1 base, leaving 25 bases between them. CDR3 in DNA: TGTGCCACCCATCCCCCCATTTGGGGTCACGGGAACACTGAAGCTTTCTTT. It yields the protein CATHPPIWGHGNTEAFF.

Only one count was recorded for this clone. The chain links TRBV6-5 to TRBJ2-7; the D gene is possibly TRBD1 (6 bases). Germline-derived CDR1 and CDR2 are MNHEY and SVGAGI. This CDR3 contains 15 residues. Trimming left V 0 bases short and J 4 bases short, with 13 bases between. Here the CDR3 DNA reads TGTGCCAGCAGTTACTCGTCAGGGGCAGGGTACGAGCAGTACTTC. Translating it yields CASSYSSGAGYEQYF.

The chain employs TRBV29-1 and TRBJ1-4; 7 bases are shared with TRBD1. The J segment lost 8 bases and the V segment lost 6 bases, leaving 9 bases of the junction unmatched. The V gene's germline CDR1 is SQVTM and CDR2 ANQGSEA. The CDR3 has 13 residues. The CDR3 nucleotides are TGCAGCGTATACAGGGGAGGACAAGAAAAACTGTTTTTT. It yields the protein CSVYRGGQEKLFF.

The V and J genes are TRBV4-3 and TRBJ1-1; D unclear. Germline assignment: CDR1 LGHNA and CDR2 YSLEER. This CDR3 is 14 amino acids long. The V end was cut by 0 bases, the J end by 4 bases, with 9 bases between. The chain's CDR3 is CASSQDRLFTEAFF. Here the CDR3 DNA reads TGCGCCAGCAGCCAAGACAGGCTATTCACTGAAGCTTTCTTT.

The chain carries TRBV7-8 and TRBJ2-3; 8 bases are shared with TRBD2. The germline gives CDR1 SGHVS, CDR2 FQNEAQ. With 0 bases clipped from V and 0 bases from J, the junction kept 8 bases outside the gene matches. The CDR3 covers 18 residues. Written as DNA, the CDR3 is TGTGCCAGCAGCTTAGCTCTTCCAGCGGGGGCTAGCACAGATACGCAGTATTTT. It encodes CASSLALPAGASTDTQYF.

This clone was seen a few times. This chain joins TRBV7-3 and TRBJ2-7; D is uncertain. The CDR3 has 13 amino acids. V lost 4 bases to trimming and J lost 6 bases, with 13 bases between them. In germline, CDR1 is SGHTA, CDR2 FQGTGA. CDR3 protein: CASSSIGSGEQYF. CDR3 in DNA: TGTGCCAGCAGCTCTATTGGCTCGGGCGAGCAGTACTTC.

The V and J genes are TRBV7-3 and TRBJ2-7; D is tentatively TRBD1 or TRBD2 (5 bases each). The germline V and J ends were trimmed by 4 bases and 5 bases, with 15 bases remaining between them. The CDR3 is 14 amino acids. The germline gives CDR1 SGHTA, CDR2 FQGTGA. CDR3 loop: CASSSSGTPNEQYF. CDR3 nucleotide sequence: TGTGCCAGCAGCTCGTCCGGGACCCCCAACGAGCAGTACTTC. Filled out from reference TRBV7-3 and TRBJ2-7, the complete variable domain reads GAGVSQTPSNKVTEKGKYVELRCDPISGHTALYWYRQSLGQGPEFLIYFQGTGAADDSGLPNDRFFAVRPEGSVSTLKIQRTERGDSAVYLCASSSSGTPNEQYFGPGTRLTVT.

A few counts support this clone. CDR3 sequence: CASSFTGDYGYTF. As DNA, the CDR3 is TGTGCCAGCAGCTTCACGGGGGACTATGGCTACACCTTC. The J gene is TRBJ1-2, the V gene TRBV5-6; D perhaps matches TRBD1 (5 bases). V shed 2 bases and J shed 3 bases, with 8 bases lying between them. CDR1 is SGHDT, CDR2 YYEEEE, per germline. This CDR3 has 13 residues. The full variable domain, in which reference TRBV5-6 and TRBJ1-2 provide the parts outside the CDR3, is DAGVTQSPTHLIKTRGQQVTLRCSPKSGHDTVSWYQQALGQGPQFIFQYYEEEERQRGNFPDRFSGHQFPNYSSELNVNALLLGDSALYLCASSFTGDYGYTFGSGTRLTVV.

The gene calls are TRBV2 and TRBJ1-2, with D possibly matching TRBD1 (6 bases). This CDR3 is 16 amino acids long. CDR1 is SNHLY and CDR2 is FYNNEI in the germline V gene. The ends were cut back, 6 bases at V and 2 bases at J, with 19 bases in the middle. The CDR3 loop reads CASRDPLGGGNYGYTF. The CDR3 DNA follows: TGTGCCAGCAGAGACCCTTTAGGGGGAGGGAACTATGGCTACACCTTC.

This clone was seen only once. This chain joins TRBV14 and TRBJ2-7; possible D gene TRBD2, 5 bases. The V end lost 2 bases, the J end lost 7 bases, and 15 bases lay between the germline ends. The CDR3 runs to 14 residues. Germline CDR1 reads SGHDN; CDR2 reads FVKESK. CDR3: CASSQLGRTGEQYF. CDR3 sequence (DNA): TGTGCCAGCAGCCAATTAGGCCGGACGGGGGAGCAGTACTTC. Variable domain in full (rest from reference TRBV14 and TRBJ2-7): EAGVTQFPSHSVIEKGQTVTLRCDPISGHDNLYWYRRVMGKEIKFLLHFVKESKQDESGMPNNRFLAERTGGTYSTLKVQPAELEDSGVYFCASSQLGRTGEQYFGPGTRLTVT.

This clone was counted a single time. The CDR3 DNA reads TGTGCCAGCCTTGAGGCCGTCCTTTCATATGGCTACACCTTC. This gives the protein CASLEAVLSYGYTF. The V and J genes are TRBV2 and TRBJ1-2; D gene ambiguous. The CDR3 spans 14 residues. In germline, CDR1 is SNHLY, CDR2 FYNNEI. V was trimmed by 8 bases and J by 5 bases, leaving 18 bases between them.

This clone has just a few counts. This sequence joins TRBV19 and TRBJ1-5; D is unclear. CDR3 length equals 13 residues. Per the germline V gene, CDR1 is LNHDA and CDR2 is SQIVND (reference sequence). The V end lost 5 bases, the J end lost 3 bases, and 8 bases lay between the germline ends. The CDR3 DNA reads TGTGCCAGTAGTGCAAAAAACAATCAGCCCCAGCATTTT. This translates into CASSAKNNQPQHF.

The rearrangement joins TRBV10-3 to TRBJ2-2; no reliable D call. The V gene lost 5 bases and the J gene lost 1 base, with 11 bases spanning the gap. Germline-derived CDR1 and CDR2 are ENHRY and SYGVKD. CDR3 length: 15 amino acids. DNA of the CDR3: TGTGCCATCAGTCCGATTCATGAGAACACCGGGGAGCTGTTTTTT. It translates to CAISPIHENTGELFF.

The chain is built from TRBV2 and TRBJ2-1; D unresolved. The CDR3 runs 16 residues. Trimming pared 0 bases from V and 4 bases from J, leaving 13 bases between. Per germline, CDR1 SNHLY and CDR2 FYNNEI. CDR3 amino acids: CASSEAYTPVYNEQFF. The CDR3, as DNA: TGTGCCAGCAGTGAAGCGTACACTCCTGTTTACAATGAGCAGTTCTTC.

Here the CDR3 reads CASSLNPWNTGELFF. The CDR3 DNA reads as TGCGCCAGCAGCCTAAACCCCTGGAACACCGGGGAGCTGTTTTTT. The rearrangement joins TRBV4-3 to TRBJ2-2; unclear D gene. The CDR3 length is 15 residues. Germline-derived CDR1 and CDR2 are LGHNA and YSLEER. The ends were cut back, 4 bases at V and 1 base at J, with 10 bases in the middle.

The sample holds a few counts of this clone. This chain joins TRBV29-1 and TRBJ2-1; TRBD2 matches 10 bases. This CDR3 has 15 residues. Germline V gene lookup returns CDR1 SQVTM and CDR2 ANQGSEA. CDR3 nucleotides: TGCACCGGTAGCGGGGGGACTAGCTCCTACAATGAGCAGTTCTTC. This gives the protein CTGSGGTSSYNEQFF.

The chain carries TRBV5-8 and TRBJ2-3; TRBD2 agrees at 13 bases. The V and J ends lost 6 bases and 5 bases, in that order; junction bases with no gene match: 6. CDR1 is SGHTS, CDR2 YDEGEE, per germline. The CDR3 is 15 residues long. The CDR3 here is CASTILAGGQDTQYF. The CDR3 DNA follows: TGTGCCAGCACCATACTAGCGGGGGGGCAAGATACGCAGTATTTT.

The V and J genes are TRBV25-1 and TRBJ2-7; D might be TRBD1 or TRBD2, each matching 5 bases. Trimming removed 2 bases from V and 0 bases from J, with 14 bases in between. CDR1 is MGHDK, CDR2 SYGVNS, per germline. The CDR3 is 16 residues long. For the CDR3, the DNA is TGTGCCAGCAGTGAAAAGGGGACCCCCGGCTCCTACGAGCAGTACTTC. This translates into CASSEKGTPGSYEQYF.

This chain joins TRBV5-6 and TRBJ2-7; 7 bases line up with TRBD1. Looked up from germline, CDR1 is SGHDT and CDR2 is YYEEEE. The CDR3 has 14 amino acids. V was clipped by 7 bases and J by 2 bases; unmatched bases: 9. The CDR3 nucleotides are TGTGCCAGCCTACGCCGGGACAGACCCTACGAGCAGTACTTC. It specifies CASLRRDRPYEQYF. Combining the CDR3 with reference TRBV5-6 and TRBJ2-7 gives the whole variable domain DAGVTQSPTHLIKTRGQQVTLRCSPKSGHDTVSWYQQALGQGPQFIFQYYEEEERQRGNFPDRFSGHQFPNYSSELNVNALLLGDSALYLCASLRRDRPYEQYFGPGTRLTVT.

The chain uses TRBV15 and TRBJ1-1, with a weak D call TRBD1 (5 bases). V was trimmed by 5 bases and J by 4 bases, leaving 11 bases between them. This CDR3 spans 13 amino acids. Germline CDR1 reads LNHNV; CDR2 reads YYDKDF (reference sequence). In DNA form, the CDR3 reads TGTGCCACCAGCTTAAGGGGCCCCACTGAAGCTTTCTTT. It is translated as CATSLRGPTEAFF.

The chain joins TRBV11-3 to TRBJ2-5; 8 bases map to TRBD2. The CDR3 is 13 amino acids. Unmatched junction bases numbered 2, after V lost 3 bases and J lost 5 bases. Per germline, CDR1 SGHNT and CDR2 YENEEA. CDR3 sequence: CASSFLAGETQYF. The CDR3 DNA reads as TGTGCCAGCAGCTTCCTAGCGGGCGAGACCCAGTACTTC.